One sample yielded the 25 T cell receptor beta chains listed below, sequenced in a study of CD8 T cells in Susac syndrome. Random hexamers were used to reverse transcribe roughly 0.45 to 1 ug of RNA. TCRdb called the immunoSEQ multiplex PCR reads again in MiXCR, with one record for every CDR3 protein. Of around 130,000 distinct CDR3 sequences in the sample, around 86% were seen once. The specimen sequenced was CD8+ T cells from PBMCs. These receptors came from a human donor with multiple sclerosis.

This clonotype was observed a single time. The V call is TRBV28, the J call TRBJ1-5; D is uncertain. The CDR3 sequence is 15 residues long. V dropped 3 bases and J dropped 0 bases, with 9 bases sitting between them. The germline gives CDR1 MDHEN, CDR2 SYDVKM. This CDR3 is CASSFRGDSNQPQHF. CDR3 nucleotides: TGTGCCAGCAGTTTTCGGGGAGATAGCAATCAGCCCCAGCATTTT. Full variable domain (missing parts from reference TRBV28 and TRBJ1-5): DVKVTQSSRYLVKRTGEKVFLECVQDMDHENMFWYRQDPGLGLRLIYFSYDVKMKEKGDIPEGYSVSREKKERFSLILESASTNQTSMYLCASSFRGDSNQPQHFGDGTRLSIL.

The chain employs TRBV7-6 and TRBJ1-6, with a tentative D call TRBD1 (5 bases). CDR3 length: 17 amino acids. The germline CDR1 and CDR2 sequences are SGHVS and FNYEAQ. V lost 1 base to trimming and J lost 9 bases, with 19 bases between them. CDR3 loop: CASSLEARQSTSSPLHF. The CDR3 bases are TGTGCCAGCAGCTTAGAGGCGCGACAGTCCACCTCTTCACCCCTCCACTTT.

This clonotype came up a few times. V and J are TRBV7-3 and TRBJ2-1; 9 positions agree with TRBD2. The V gene end was trimmed by 0 bases and the J gene end by 8 bases; junction bases not matched to a gene: 14. The CDR3 has 18 residues. Germline V gives CDR1 SGHTA, CDR2 FQGTGA. The DNA for the CDR3 is TGTGCCAGCAGCTTAACGGGGCTAGCGGGATCCTCAGGACATGAGCAGTTCTTC. Its translation is CASSLTGLAGSSGHEQFF.

The chain joins TRBV12-3 or TRBV12-4 to TRBJ2-6; 8 nucleotides align to TRBD1. This CDR3 contains 18 residues. Unmatched junction bases numbered 11, after V lost 6 bases and J lost 1 base. The CDR3 region has the DNA TGTGCCAGCAGATTCCAGACAGGGGAACTATCTGGGGCCAACGTCCTGACTTTC. It encodes CASRFQTGELSGANVLTF.

The rearrangement uses TRBV7-6 and TRBJ2-5, with D possibly being TRBD1 (5 bases). Germline values: CDR1 SGHVS, CDR2 FNYEAQ. This CDR3 has 14 residues. Trimming removed 4 bases from V and 2 bases from J, with 11 bases in between. CDR3 residues: CASSWASGQETQYF. As DNA, the CDR3 is TGTGCCAGCAGCTGGGCCTCAGGGCAAGAGACCCAGTACTTC.

The genes are TRBV5-1 and TRBJ2-7, with D possibly TRBD1 on 6 matching bases. Per germline, CDR1 SGHRS and CDR2 YFSETQ. V was pared by 0 bases and J by 5 bases, with 15 bases between. This CDR3 contains 15 residues. CDR3 bases: TGCGCCAGCAGCTTGGCTGGAGGCTGGGGGCACGAGCAGTACTTC. This translates into CASSLAGGWGHEQYF. Full variable domain (missing parts from reference TRBV5-1 and TRBJ2-7): KAGVTQTPRYLIKTRGQQVTLSCSPISGHRSVSWYQQTPGQGLQFLFEYFSETQRNKGNFPGRFSGRQFSNSRSEMNVSTLELGDSALYLCASSLAGGWGHEQYFGPGTRLTVT.

The chain uses TRBV3-1 and TRBJ2-1, with TRBD1 as a possible D gene (5 bases). This CDR3 comprises 15 residues. Germline assignment: CDR1 LGHDT and CDR2 YNNKEL (reference sequence). Trimming cost V 3 bases and J 0 bases, with 9 bases left between them. CDR3 residues: CASSHYRSSYNEQFF. The CDR3 DNA reads as TGTGCCAGCAGCCACTACAGGAGCTCCTACAATGAGCAGTTCTTC.

The CDR3 nucleotides read TGTGCCACCAGTGATTCGGAATCTAACCACTATGGCTACACCTTC. This encodes CATSDSESNHYGYTF. The rearrangement joins TRBV24-1 to TRBJ1-2; no definite D call. The germline V and J ends were trimmed by 2 bases and 3 bases, with 12 bases remaining between them. The CDR3 runs to 15 residues. CDR1 and CDR2 (germline): KGHDR, SFDVKD.

This clonotype was seen once. One junction end disagrees with the germline gene, perhaps due to a read error. The chain recombines TRBV6-1 with TRBJ2-5; TRBD1 is a possible D gene (6 bases). CDR3 size: 16 residues. CDR1 and CDR2 (germline): MNHNS, SASEGT. CDR3 nucleotides: TGTGCCAGCAGTGATGTCGCGTTACAGGGCCAAGAGATCCAGTACTTC. This sequence encodes CASSDVALQGQEIQYF.

The chain carries TRBV6-1 and TRBJ2-3; 14 bases agree with TRBD2. Trimming took 5 bases from V and 4 from J; bases not matched to a gene: 5. The CDR3 extends over 16 amino acids. Germline V gene lookup returns CDR1 MNHNS and CDR2 SASEGT. CDR3 nucleotides: TGTGCCAGCAGTCTGACTAGCGGGGGGGCATCAGATACGCAGTATTTT. Amino acids: CASSLTSGGASDTQYF.

J is TRBJ1-1 and V is TRBV9; D gene uncertain. This CDR3 is built from 15 residues. V lost 0 bases, J lost 1 base, and 10 bases lay in between. CDR1 and CDR2 from the germline V gene are SGDLS and YYNGEE. The CDR3 DNA reads TGTGCCAGCAGCGTAGGCAAAGGTCCGAACACTGAAGCTTTCTTT. It yields the protein CASSVGKGPNTEAFF.

The chain links TRBV19 to TRBJ2-2; 8 bases are a match to TRBD1. This CDR3 is built from 16 residues. Germline CDR1 LNHDA, CDR2 SQIVND (reference sequence). J lost 7 bases, V lost 3 bases, and 10 bases had no gene match. The CDR3 region is CASSILSRGQGGELFF. DNA of the CDR3: TGTGCCAGTAGTATCCTTAGCAGGGGGCAAGGCGGGGAGCTGTTTTTT.

The rearrangement joins TRBV4-1 to TRBJ1-2, with D possibly being TRBD1 (5 bases). The CDR3 runs 12 residues. V was shortened by 1 base and J by 8 bases, with 8 bases between the two germline ends. From germline, CDR1 is MGHRA and CDR2 YSYEKL. The CDR3 DNA is TGCGCCAGCAGCCAAGGGGGCGCCGGCTACACCTTC. It specifies CASSQGGAGYTF.

This clonotype was detected only once. The rearrangement links TRBV4-1 to TRBJ2-1; 12 nucleotides match TRBD2. V trimming: 6 bases; J trimming: 9 bases; junction bases outside the gene matches: 9. Germline assignment: CDR1 MGHRA and CDR2 YSYEKL. There are 15 residues in the CDR3. CDR3 bases: TGCGCCAGCAGAAGGACTAGCGGGGTTCTGAGTGAGCAGTTCTTC. Protein sequence: CASRRTSGVLSEQFF.

This clonotype was counted between two and nine times. The gene calls are TRBV4-1 and TRBJ2-7; 9 bases match TRBD1. The V and J ends lost 4 bases and 3 bases, in that order; junction bases with no gene match: 10. The CDR3 is 16 amino acids. Germline CDR1 is MGHRA and CDR2 is YSYEKL. The CDR3 DNA reads as TGCGCCAGCAGCCGAGAGTGGACAGGGGTTTACTACGAGCAGTACTTC. As protein: CASSREWTGVYYEQYF.

The chain has TRBV7-9 and TRBJ2-7; unclear D gene. V lost 4 bases and J 3 bases, leaving 10 bases between the germline ends. CDR1 and CDR2 (germline): SEHNR, FQNEAQ (reference sequence). The length of the CDR3 is 13 residues. The CDR3 DNA is TGTGCCAGCAGCTCCGCACTTAACTACGAGCAGTACTTC. Protein: CASSSALNYEQYF.

This sequence joins TRBV5-1 and TRBJ2-7, with TRBD2 as a possible D gene (5 bases). Trimming stripped 4 bases from V and 5 bases from J, with 16 bases between. Germline V gives CDR1 SGHRS, CDR2 YFSETQ. This CDR3 contains 14 residues. This CDR3 reads CASSAGVSEDEQYF. The DNA of the CDR3 is TGCGCCAGCAGCGCCGGGGTATCAGAGGACGAGCAGTACTTC.

The table lists this clonotype with a few counts. J is TRBJ2-1 and V is TRBV11-2; TRBD2 is a possible D gene (6 bases). V lost 1 base and J 7 bases, leaving 11 bases between the germline ends. The CDR3 is made up of 14 amino acids. CDR1 is SGHAT and CDR2 is FQNNGV in the germline V gene. CDR3: CASSLVLASNEQFF. In nucleotides, the CDR3 is TGTGCCAGCAGCTTAGTCCTAGCGTCGAATGAGCAGTTCTTC. Filled out from reference TRBV11-2 and TRBJ2-1, the complete variable domain reads EAGVAQSPRYKIIEKRQSVAFWCNPISGHATLYWYQQILGQGPKLLIQFQNNGVVDDSQLPKDRFSAERLKGVDSTLKIQPAKLEDSAVYLCASSLVLASNEQFFGPGTRLTVL.

The genes are TRBV4-1 and TRBJ1-1, with D possibly matching TRBD1 (6 bases). V lost 4 bases and J 0 bases, leaving 15 bases between the germline ends. The CDR3 extends over 16 amino acids. The germline V gene encodes CDR1 MGHRA and CDR2 YSYEKL. The CDR3 protein is CASSPGGPPLNTEAFF. DNA for the CDR3: TGCGCCAGCAGCCCCGGGGGGCCCCCTCTGAACACTGAAGCTTTCTTT.

The chain couples TRBV5-1 to TRBJ2-4; 13 nucleotides agree with TRBD2. Trimming at V came to 4 bases and at J to 9 bases, leaving 16 bases not matched to a gene. Per the germline V gene, CDR1 is SGHRS and CDR2 is YFSETQ. CDR3 size: 18 residues. CDR3 in DNA: TGCGCCAGCAGCATTCTACACTGGACTAGCGGGAGCGGAGGCATTCAGTACTTC. Its protein is CASSILHWTSGSGGIQYF.

This chain links TRBV4-2 with TRBJ2-3; 7 bases agree with TRBD2. With 1 base clipped from V and 4 bases from J, the junction kept 11 bases outside the gene matches. Germline V lookup: CDR1 LGHNA, CDR2 YNFKEQ. The CDR3 spans 17 residues. As DNA, the CDR3 is TGTGCCAGCAGCCAAGCCCCCCCGGCGGGGGAAGCAGATACGCAGTATTTT. Translating gives CASSQAPPAGEADTQYF.

The chain uses TRBV28 and TRBJ2-1, with 7 bases aligning to TRBD1. This CDR3 region has 16 residues. V trimming: 2 bases; J trimming: 4 bases; junction bases outside the gene matches: 8. CDR1 and CDR2 from the germline V gene are MDHEN and SYDVKM. The CDR3 DNA is TGTGCCAGCAGTTTAGCCTGGGACAGAGAGTACAATGAGCAGTTCTTC. Residues: CASSLAWDREYNEQFF.

The chain combines TRBV20-1 with TRBJ2-7; the D is unclear. Germline CDR1 reads DFQATT; CDR2 reads SNEGSKA (reference sequence). The CDR3 sequence is 14 residues long. V lost 0 bases and J lost 4, with 13 bases in between. CDR3 DNA sequence: TGCAGTGCTAGAGATCATAAAGTTAGTTACGAGCAGTACTTC. As protein: CSARDHKVSYEQYF.

This clonotype was recorded a few times. The chain joins TRBV5-1 to TRBJ1-6; the match to TRBD1 covers 7 bases. Germline lookup yields CDR1 SGHRS and CDR2 YFSETQ. There are 13 residues in the CDR3. Losses at the gene ends were 7 bases for V and 2 bases for J; bases not matched to a gene: 0. CDR3 in DNA: TGCGCCAGCGGACAGGCCTATAATTCACCCCTCCACTTT. This codes for CASGQAYNSPLHF.

Here the CDR3 reads CASATGQIHYEQYF. CDR3 bases: TGTGCCAGCGCCACGGGACAGATACACTACGAGCAGTACTTC. J is TRBJ2-7 and V is TRBV12-3 or TRBV12-4, with TRBD1 matching over 7 bases. V trimming: 8 bases; J trimming: 3 bases; junction bases outside the gene matches: 10. The CDR3 consists of 14 residues.